The 32 T cell receptor beta chains below were found in one sample sequenced in a study of OX40 agonist ivuxolimab in advanced cancers. The protocol was immunoSEQ multiplex PCR, while the TCRdb copy is restricted to in-frame clones and leaves out a portion. Of about 48,000 clones listed, roughly three quarters were seen once; the top ten hold about 7.2%. The sequenced sample was CD4+ or CD8+ T cells sorted from blood, obtained in a trial of the OX40 agonist ivuxolimab. Receptor source: an adult with an advanced solid tumor such as melanoma, head and neck, liver or kidney cancer.

The chain links TRBV4-1 to TRBJ1-4; D gene ambiguous. Trimming removed 2 bases at V and 7 bases at J, with 17 bases between. Germline assignment: CDR1 MGHRA and CDR2 YSYEKL. CDR3 length equals 16 residues. CDR3 nucleotides: TGCGCCAGCAGCCAAACGCCGACCAGGCATCCTGAAAAACTGTTTTTT. Amino acids: CASSQTPTRHPEKLFF.

Only one count was recorded for this clone. The chain is built from TRBV19 and TRBJ2-7, with TRBD2 matching 9 bases. This CDR3 has 15 residues. V shed 6 bases and J 5 bases; nucleotides not matched to a gene: 11. Germline lookup yields CDR1 LNHDA and CDR2 SQIVND (reference sequence). The CDR3 region is CASRTWREGRNEQYF. CDR3 bases: TGTGCCAGTAGGACTTGGCGGGAGGGCCGGAACGAGCAGTACTTC.

This clone occurred a few times. This chain connects TRBV14 to TRBJ2-7; 11 nucleotides line up with TRBD1. The germline V gene has CDR1 SGHDN and CDR2 FVKESK. The CDR3 consists of 18 residues. V lost 6 bases and J lost 2; bases outside the gene matches: 15. CDR3: CASSRLPGQGGSTYEQYF. DNA for the CDR3: TGTGCCAGCAGTCGCCTTCCGGGACAGGGGGGATCCACCTACGAGCAGTACTTC.

As regards this clone: At one end, the junction sequence differs from germline, possibly due to a read error. The sample carries other DNA sequences with the same CDR3. The chain recombines TRBV6-1 with TRBJ2-7; D perhaps matches TRBD1 (6 bases). Looked up from germline, CDR1 is MNHNS and CDR2 is SASEGT. CDR3 size: 13 residues. CDR3 nucleotide sequence: TGTGCCAGCATTCCAGGGGCGGCCTACGAGCAGTACTTT. Translating gives CASIPGAAYEQYF.

V usage is TRBV19 and J usage is TRBJ1-2; the D gene is possibly TRBD1 (5 bases). V was cut by 4 bases and J by 4 bases, with 7 bases left in between. Germline assignment: CDR1 LNHDA and CDR2 SQIVND (reference sequence). The length of the CDR3 is 12 residues. CDR3 sequence reads: CASSNGAYGYTF. CDR3 coding DNA: TGTGCCAGTAGTAACGGGGCCTATGGCTACACCTTC.

The chain couples TRBV9 to TRBJ2-7, with 11 bases lining up with TRBD1. Trimming cost V 5 bases and J 6 bases; bases outside gene matches: 7. The CDR3 runs 14 residues. The germline gives CDR1 SGDLS, CDR2 YYNGEE. The CDR3 sequence is CASSRGTGGIEQYF. Written as DNA, the CDR3 is TGTGCCAGCAGTCGGGGGACAGGGGGTATCGAGCAGTACTTC.

This clone was seen a few times. The chain is built from TRBV11-2 and TRBJ2-7, with D perhaps matching TRBD1 (6 bases). The CDR3 covers 14 residues. Germline lookup yields CDR1 SGHAT and CDR2 FQNNGV. The ends were cut back, 3 bases at V and 4 bases at J, with 13 bases in the middle. The CDR3 loop is CASSLVGQSYEQYF. The CDR3 DNA reads as TGTGCCAGCAGCTTGGTTGGACAGTCTTACGAGCAGTACTTC.

This clone was seen only once. The V call is TRBV5-4, the J call TRBJ2-5; perhaps TRBD2 as D (6 bases). Trimming removed 4 bases from V and 4 bases from J, with 14 bases in between. This CDR3 has 14 residues. Germline CDR1 reads SGHNT; CDR2 reads YYREEE (reference sequence). CDR3 region: CASSAPGVGETQYF. DNA of the CDR3: TGTGCCAGCAGCGCACCGGGGGTAGGAGAGACCCAGTACTTC.

The chain employs TRBV7-6 and TRBJ2-2; a possible D gene is TRBD2 (6 bases). The CDR3 sequence is 16 residues long. Germline CDR1 is SGHVS and CDR2 is FNYEAQ. V was trimmed by 2 bases and J by 3 bases, leaving 13 bases between them. CDR3: CASSLNVWGDTGELFF. In nucleotides, the CDR3 is TGTGCCAGCAGCTTAAATGTCTGGGGGGACACCGGGGAGCTGTTTTTT.

This rearrangement joins TRBV6-5 to TRBJ2-3; 9 bases map to TRBD2. The length of the CDR3 is 15 residues. Germline values: CDR1 MNHEY, CDR2 SVGAGI. The ends lost 5 bases at V and 2 bases at J; junction bases unmatched: 5. The CDR3 spells CASSPRLAATDTQYF. The CDR3 coding sequence is TGTGCCAGCAGTCCCCGACTAGCGGCCACAGATACGCAGTATTTT.

This clone was observed a few times. The gene calls are TRBV7-9 and TRBJ1-2; D not certain. Trimming pared 4 bases from V and 0 bases from J, leaving 12 bases between. The CDR3 spans 15 residues. Germline V lookup: CDR1 SEHNR, CDR2 FQNEAQ (reference sequence). As DNA, the CDR3 is TGTGCCAGCAGCTCCCGTAGGGAAACTAACTATGGCTACACCTTC. It encodes CASSSRRETNYGYTF.

This chain connects TRBV12-5 to TRBJ2-7; a weak D match, TRBD1 (6 bases). Germline V CDR1 and CDR2: LGHNT, FRNRAP. The germline V and J ends were trimmed by 1 base and 3 bases, with 13 bases remaining between them. This CDR3 has 15 residues. This CDR3 is CASGLAYREGYEQYF. In nucleotides, the CDR3 is TGTGCTAGTGGTTTGGCTTACAGGGAAGGCTACGAGCAGTACTTC. The complete variable domain, with remaining parts taken from reference TRBV12-5 and TRBJ2-7, reads DARVTQTPRHKVTEMGQEVTMRCQPILGHNTVFWYRQTMMQGLELLAYFRNRAPLDDSGMPKDRFSAEMPDATLATLKIQPSEPRDSAVYFCASGLAYREGYEQYFGPGTRLTVT.

The chain joins TRBV2 to TRBJ2-5, with D possibly TRBD1 on 6 matching bases. Deletions cut 5 bases from V and 5 bases from J, with 18 bases between. This CDR3 has 15 amino acids. Looked up from germline, CDR1 is SNHLY and CDR2 is FYNNEI. The CDR3 sequence: CASSTSQGYGETQYF. CDR3 in DNA: TGTGCCAGCAGTACTTCACAGGGCTATGGGGAGACCCAGTACTTC.

CDR3 bases: TGTGCCAGCAGCCAATACAATGAGCAGTTCTTC. Residues: CASSQYNEQFF. The rearrangement links TRBV9 to TRBJ2-1; D is unclear. Per germline, CDR1 SGDLS and CDR2 YYNGEE. Trimming pared 4 bases from V and 4 bases from J, leaving 3 bases between. CDR3 length: 11 residues.

The chain employs TRBV7-9 and TRBJ1-1; possibly TRBD1 for D (6 bases). The CDR3 contains 11 residues. The V end lost 6 bases, the J end lost 7 bases, and 9 bases lay between the germline ends. The germline V gene has CDR1 SEHNR and CDR2 FQNEAQ (reference sequence). The CDR3 coding sequence is TGTGCCAGCAGTCCACAGGGTGAAGCTTTCTTT. Translating it yields CASSPQGEAFF.

This chain uses TRBV5-8 with TRBJ2-7; 8 nucleotides agree with TRBD2. CDR3 size: 14 residues. V lost 4 bases to trimming and J lost 3 bases; unmatched junction nucleotides: 6. The germline gives CDR1 SGHTS, CDR2 YDEGEE. CDR3 sequence: CASSGSGVNYEQYF. The CDR3 coding sequence is TGTGCCAGCAGCGGTAGCGGGGTTAACTACGAGCAGTACTTC. The full variable domain, its missing parts supplied by reference TRBV5-8 and TRBJ2-7, is EAGVTQSPTHLIKTRGQQATLRCSPISGHTSVYWYQQALGLGLQFLLWYDEGEERNRGNFPPRFSGRQFPNYSSELNVNALELEDSALYLCASSGSGVNYEQYFGPGTRLTVT.

The chain is built from TRBV6-1 and TRBJ2-5; D is undetermined. Germline-derived CDR1 and CDR2 are MNHNS and SASEGT. This CDR3 has 15 amino acids. V was cut by 0 bases and J by 2 bases, with 10 bases left in between. The CDR3 sequence: CASSEASIWQETQYF. CDR3 sequence (DNA): TGTGCCAGCAGTGAAGCGTCCATATGGCAAGAGACCCAGTACTTC.

This chain joins TRBV29-1 and TRBJ2-7; 8 bases are a match to TRBD1. Germline CDR1 SQVTM, CDR2 ANQGSEA. There are 19 residues in the CDR3. V was pared by 0 bases and J by 2 bases, with 18 bases of the junction left unmatched. The CDR3 sequence: CSVEDRGRGRLSSPYEQYF. CDR3 nucleotides: TGCAGCGTTGAAGATCGGGGCAGGGGGCGCTTATCGTCTCCCTACGAGCAGTACTTC.

V is TRBV11-3 and J is TRBJ2-1, with TRBD2 matching over 8 bases. CDR3 length: 16 amino acids. The germline V gene has CDR1 SGHNT and CDR2 YENEEA. The J segment lost 5 bases and the V segment lost 0 bases, leaving 6 bases of the junction unmatched. DNA of the CDR3: TGTGCCAGCAGCTTAGATCGGGGGGGAGAAAACAATGAGCAGTTCTTC. It translates to CASSLDRGGENNEQFF.

J is TRBJ2-3 and V is TRBV5-1, with unresolved D. Trimming removed 0 bases at V and 1 base at J, with 6 bases between. Germline assignment: CDR1 SGHRS and CDR2 YFSETQ. This CDR3 is 14 amino acids long. The CDR3 DNA sequence: TGCGCCAGCAGCTTGGACCAGGGCACAGATACGCAGTATTTT. This sequence encodes CASSLDQGTDTQYF.

This rearrangement joins TRBV15 to TRBJ1-3; D is unresolved. The CDR3 consists of 11 residues. Germline V gene lookup returns CDR1 LNHNV and CDR2 YYDKDF (reference sequence). The ends were cut back, 8 bases at V and 13 bases at J, with 15 bases in the middle. The CDR3 coding sequence is TGTGCCACCCGTTCTGCCCTTCGGATATATTTT. Translating gives CATRSALRIYF.

Comment on this clone: One junction end disagrees with the germline gene, perhaps due to a read error. This rearrangement joins TRBV30 to TRBJ1-2; D is perhaps TRBD1 (5 bases). In germline, CDR1 is GTSNPN, CDR2 SVGIG (reference sequence). This CDR3 is 15 amino acids long. The CDR3 protein is CAWSPGPQRGYGHTF. As DNA, the CDR3 is TGTGCCTGGAGCCCGGGGCCCCAACGAGGCTATGGCCACACCTTC.

V gene TRBV18 combines with J gene TRBJ2-6; D perhaps matches TRBD1 (7 bases). The CDR3 has 18 residues. Per germline, CDR1 KGHSH and CDR2 LQKENI. V lost 0 bases and J 1 base, leaving 13 bases between the germline ends. CDR3 sequence reads: CASSPPGGGSSGANVLTF. For the CDR3, the DNA is TGTGCCAGCTCACCACCAGGAGGGGGCAGTTCTGGGGCCAACGTCCTGACTTTC. The variable domain in full, with the rest retrieved from reference TRBV18 and TRBJ2-6, is NAGVMQNPRHLVRRRGQEARLRCSPMKGHSHVYWYRQLPEEGLKFMVYLQKENIIDESGMPKERFSAEFPKEGPSILRIQQVVRGDSAAYFCASSPPGGGSSGANVLTFGAGSRLTVL.

This clone has only a few counts. The chain has TRBV30 and TRBJ1-1, with D unclear. V was cut by 2 bases and J by 1 base, with 8 bases left in between. The CDR3 has 13 amino acids. Per the germline V gene, CDR1 is GTSNPN and CDR2 is SVGIG (reference sequence). This CDR3 reads CAWSRTENTEAFF. The DNA for the CDR3 is TGTGCCTGGAGTCGTACCGAGAACACTGAAGCTTTCTTT. Full variable domain (remainder filled in from reference TRBV30 and TRBJ1-1): SQTIHQWPATLVQPVGSPLSLECTVEGTSNPNLYWYRQAAGRGLQLLFYSVGIGQISSEVPQNLSASRPQDRQFILSSKKLLLSDSGFYLCAWSRTENTEAFFGQGTRLTVV.

In regard to this clone: At one of its ends the junction is not consistent with the germline gene, which may arise from a read error. The J gene is TRBJ2-3, the V gene TRBV6-1; D is undetermined. Germline-derived CDR1 and CDR2 are MNHNS and SASEGT. The CDR3 covers 14 residues. The CDR3 loop is CASNEIFRTDTQYF. CDR3 nucleotide sequence: TGTGCCAGCAATGAAATTTTTCGGACAGATACGCAGTATTTT.

The chain links TRBV7-8 to TRBJ1-2; 8 bases are shared with TRBD1. The V gene's germline CDR1 is SGHVS and CDR2 FQNEAQ. The CDR3 has 16 residues. V lost 5 bases, J lost 0 bases, and 8 bases stayed unmatched. CDR3 coding DNA: TGTGCCAGCAGCCCGAGGGACAGGACAGCTAACTATGGCTACACCTTC. The encoded protein is CASSPRDRTANYGYTF.

This clone has more than one count but fewer than ten. The rearrangement links TRBV5-4 to TRBJ2-1; 7 bases agree with TRBD2. Germline V CDR1 and CDR2: SGHNT, YYREEE (reference sequence). This CDR3 is built from 16 residues. J was trimmed by 1 base and V by 4 bases; bases with no gene match: 8. The CDR3 region is CASSPGGAGSYNEQFF. CDR3 DNA: TGTGCCAGCAGCCCCGGGGGAGCGGGGTCCTACAATGAGCAGTTCTTC.

V gene TRBV9 combines with J gene TRBJ1-2; D remains ambiguous. The CDR3 loop spans 13 amino acids. Germline V CDR1 and CDR2: SGDLS, YYNGEE. Trimming removed 0 bases from V and 6 bases from J, with 9 bases in between. The CDR3 DNA reads as TGTGCCAGCAGCGTAGCTCCGGGCAATGGCTACACCTTC. It codes for CASSVAPGNGYTF. Based on the CDR3 plus reference TRBV9 and TRBJ1-2, the full variable domain is DSGVTQTPKHLITATGQRVTLRCSPRSGDLSVYWYQQSLDQGLQFLIQYYNGEERAKGNILERFSAQQFPDLHSELNLSSLELGDSALYFCASSVAPGNGYTFGSGTRLTVV.

The V call is TRBV9, the J call TRBJ2-7; 11 bases match TRBD2. Trimming at V came to 4 bases and at J to 3 bases, leaving 6 bases not matched to a gene. Looked up from germline, CDR1 is SGDLS and CDR2 is YYNGEE. CDR3 length: 15 amino acids. The CDR3 reads CASSLGLAGGYEQYF. CDR3 nucleotide sequence: TGTGCCAGCAGCCTCGGGCTAGCGGGAGGCTACGAGCAGTACTTC. The full variable domain, in which reference TRBV9 and TRBJ2-7 provide the parts outside the CDR3, is DSGVTQTPKHLITATGQRVTLRCSPRSGDLSVYWYQQSLDQGLQFLIQYYNGEERAKGNILERFSAQQFPDLHSELNLSSLELGDSALYFCASSLGLAGGYEQYFGPGTRLTVT.

V is TRBV12-5 and J is TRBJ2-5; D is perhaps TRBD2 (5 bases). The J call may be wrong; the DNA end is better matched by TRBJ2-7. This CDR3 has 14 amino acids. CDR1 and CDR2 from the germline V gene are LGHNT and FRNRAP. The DNA of the CDR3 is TGTGCTAGTGGTTTGGGAGGGCCGATGAACGAGCAGTACTTC. Protein: CASGLGGPMNEQYF.

V is TRBV7-2 and J is TRBJ2-3; 11 nucleotides match TRBD2. J was trimmed by 4 bases and V by 4 bases; bases with no gene match: 7. This CDR3 comprises 16 residues. Germline CDR1 and CDR2: SGHTA and FQGNSA. CDR3 bases: TGTGCCAGCAGCTACCGTAGCGGGAGGGGGGCAGATACGCAGTATTTT. This sequence encodes CASSYRSGRGADTQYF.

This CDR3 is CASSTTPDLGSYNEQFF. DNA of the CDR3: TGTGCCAGCAGCACCACCCCAGACCTGGGGTCCTACAATGAGCAGTTCTTC. The rearrangement joins TRBV12-1 to TRBJ2-1. TRBV12-1 is assigned pseudogene status. The CDR3 runs 17 residues.